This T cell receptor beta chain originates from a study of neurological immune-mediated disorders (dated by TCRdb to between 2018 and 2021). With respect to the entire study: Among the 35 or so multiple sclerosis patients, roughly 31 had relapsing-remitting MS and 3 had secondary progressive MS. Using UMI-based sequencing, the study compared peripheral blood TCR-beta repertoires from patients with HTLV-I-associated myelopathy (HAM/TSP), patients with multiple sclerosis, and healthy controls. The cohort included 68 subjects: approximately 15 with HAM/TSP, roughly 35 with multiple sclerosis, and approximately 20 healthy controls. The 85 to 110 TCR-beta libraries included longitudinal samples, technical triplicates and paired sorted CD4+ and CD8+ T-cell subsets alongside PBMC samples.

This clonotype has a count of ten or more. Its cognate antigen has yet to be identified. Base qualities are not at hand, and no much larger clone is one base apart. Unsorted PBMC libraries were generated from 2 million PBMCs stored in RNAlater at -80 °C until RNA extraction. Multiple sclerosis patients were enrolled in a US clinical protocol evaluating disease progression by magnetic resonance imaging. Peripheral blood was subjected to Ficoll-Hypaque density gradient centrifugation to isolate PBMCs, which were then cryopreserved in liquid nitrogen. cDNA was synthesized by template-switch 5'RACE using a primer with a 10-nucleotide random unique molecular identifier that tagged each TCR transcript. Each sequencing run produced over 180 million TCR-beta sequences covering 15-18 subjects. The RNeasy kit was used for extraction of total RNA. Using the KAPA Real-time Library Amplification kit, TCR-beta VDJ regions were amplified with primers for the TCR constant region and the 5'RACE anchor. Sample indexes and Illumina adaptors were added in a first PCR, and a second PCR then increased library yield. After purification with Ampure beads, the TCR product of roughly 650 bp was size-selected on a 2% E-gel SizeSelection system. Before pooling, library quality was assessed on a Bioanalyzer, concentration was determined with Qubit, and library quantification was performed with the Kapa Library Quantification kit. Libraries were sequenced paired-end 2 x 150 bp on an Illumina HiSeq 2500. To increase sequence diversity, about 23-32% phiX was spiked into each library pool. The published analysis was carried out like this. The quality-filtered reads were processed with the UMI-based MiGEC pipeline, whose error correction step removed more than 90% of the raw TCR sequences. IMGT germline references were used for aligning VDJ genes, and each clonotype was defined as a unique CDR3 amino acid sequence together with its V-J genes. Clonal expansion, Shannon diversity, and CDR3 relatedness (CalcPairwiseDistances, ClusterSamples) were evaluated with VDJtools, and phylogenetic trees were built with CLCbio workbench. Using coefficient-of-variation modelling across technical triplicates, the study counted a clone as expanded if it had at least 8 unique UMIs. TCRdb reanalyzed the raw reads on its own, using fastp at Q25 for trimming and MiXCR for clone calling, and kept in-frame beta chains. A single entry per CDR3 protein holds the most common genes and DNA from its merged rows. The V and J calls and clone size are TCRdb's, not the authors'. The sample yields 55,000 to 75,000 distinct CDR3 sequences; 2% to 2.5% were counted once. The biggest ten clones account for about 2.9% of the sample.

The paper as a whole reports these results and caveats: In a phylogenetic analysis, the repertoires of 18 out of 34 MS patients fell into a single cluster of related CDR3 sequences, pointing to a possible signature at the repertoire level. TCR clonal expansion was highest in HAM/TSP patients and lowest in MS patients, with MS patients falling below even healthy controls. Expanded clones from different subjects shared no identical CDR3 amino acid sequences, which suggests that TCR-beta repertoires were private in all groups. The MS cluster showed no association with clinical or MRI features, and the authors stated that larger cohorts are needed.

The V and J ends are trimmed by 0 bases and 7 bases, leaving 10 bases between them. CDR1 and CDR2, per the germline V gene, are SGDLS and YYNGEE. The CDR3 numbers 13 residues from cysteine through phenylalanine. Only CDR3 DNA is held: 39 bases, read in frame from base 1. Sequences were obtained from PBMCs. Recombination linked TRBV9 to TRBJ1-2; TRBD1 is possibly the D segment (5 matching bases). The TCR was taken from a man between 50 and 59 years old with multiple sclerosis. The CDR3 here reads CASSVGAGFGYTF. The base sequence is TGTGCCAGCAGCGTAGGGGCAGGGTTTGGCTACACCTTC.